This T cell receptor beta chain was identified in a study of T cells after yellow fever vaccination. Study-wide findings and caveats: Though it reached lower strength, the secondary response hit its peak faster, day 5 versus 15.

This clonotype was observed at least ten times. Its target is not known. Each CDR3 protein is one row after TCRdb ran MiXCR on the 5' RACE reads. The sample gives 400,000 to 650,000 distinct CDR3 sequences, 21% of which show up once; less than 20% is in the top ten. Between the trimmed V and J ends, which lost 3 bases and 2 bases, there was a span of 11 bases. This CDR3 spans 15 amino acids. Germline assignment: CDR1 SEHNR and CDR2 FQNEAQ (reference sequence). The clonotype comes from a man aged 18 to 30 who received the YFV17D yellow fever vaccine. The chain recombines TRBV7-9 with TRBJ2-1; weak D call: TRBD1 (5 bases). The sample in question was PBMCs, obtained roughly 23 days after the first yellow fever vaccination. CDR3 nucleotide sequence: TGTGCCAGCAGCTTGATGACAGTTACCTACAATGAGCAGTTCTTC. Its protein product is CASSLMTVTYNEQFF.